One and the same sample provided the 3 T cell receptor beta chains below, sequenced in a study of blood T cell repertoires in COVID-19. Here immunoSEQ multiplex PCR was the method, and the copy in TCRdb shows in-frame clones only, minus some. The table records about 210,000 clones, less than 90% of them present only once. The sample was PBMCs or T cells enriched from blood (not recorded which). The receptors come from a woman aged 30 to 39 who had been exposed to COVID-19.

This chain connects TRBV21-1 to TRBJ2-7; the table gives TRBD2 as D, unverified against the DNA. TRBV21-1 is recorded as a pseudogene. This CDR3 region has 13 residues. This CDR3 is CASSKEGSGGQYF. CDR3 nucleotide sequence: TGTGCCAGCAGCAAAGAAGGTAGCGGGGGCCAGTACTTC.

The V and J genes are TRBV5-1 and TRBJ2-3; D is unclear. Germline lookup yields CDR1 SGHRS and CDR2 YFSETQ. CDR3 length equals 14 residues. The ends were cut back, 0 bases at V and 6 bases at J, with 11 bases in the middle. In DNA, the CDR3 is TGCGCCAGCAGCTTGGGACTTGAGATGGATACGCAGTATTTT. Translation gives CASSLGLEMDTQYF.

This clone was seen only a few times. The V call is TRBV27, the J call TRBJ1-6; 7 nucleotides match TRBD1. Trimming took 7 bases from V and 9 from J; bases not matched to a gene: 15. Per the germline V gene, CDR1 is MNHEY and CDR2 is SMNVEV (reference sequence). This CDR3 comprises 16 residues. The CDR3 DNA reads as TGTGCCAGCACCTCTAGGACAGGAGGTTTCTTTTCACCCCTCCACTTT. This encodes CASTSRTGGFFSPLHF.